These 28 T cell receptor beta chains came from one sample sequenced in a study of response to subunit inactivated influenza vaccine. MiXCR, applied by TCRdb to the RT-PCR reads, yields one record per CDR3 protein. This sample carries under 750,000 distinct CDR3 sequences, about 12% of them seen once, and the ten largest clones take roughly 10%. Source: PBMCs from blood, taken on the day of vaccination. These receptors all stem from a man in his fifties or sixties who received an inactivated influenza vaccine.

This clonotype was picked up a small number of times. This chain uses TRBV6-5 with TRBJ2-6; no firm D call. Germline assignment: CDR1 MNHEY and CDR2 SVGAGI. The CDR3 covers 18 residues. V lost 2 bases, J lost 0 bases, and 14 bases lay in between. In nucleotides, the CDR3 is TGTGCCAGCAGTTACGGTCGACGGACGAGCTCTGGGGCCAACGTCCTGACTTTC. Amino acids: CASSYGRRTSSGANVLTF.

This clonotype was observed at least ten times. This rearrangement joins TRBV6-1 to TRBJ2-2; 10 bases line up with TRBD2. V shed 7 bases, J shed 4 bases, and the junction held 9 bases outside the gene matches. CDR3 length equals 16 residues. Germline CDR1 and CDR2: MNHNS and SASEGT. The CDR3 DNA follows: TGTGCCAGCAACGGACTAGCGGCCACCACCACCGGGGAGCTGTTTTTT. Protein sequence: CASNGLAATTTGELFF.

This rearrangement joins TRBV7-3 to TRBJ2-1, with TRBD1 matching 8 bases. With 3 bases clipped from V and 16 bases from J, the junction kept 17 bases outside the gene matches. The CDR3 totals 15 residues. The germline V gene has CDR1 SGHTA and CDR2 FQGTGA. In DNA, the CDR3 is TGTGCCAGCAGCTTCAAGGACAGGGCAAAGACCCTGCCCTTCTTC. Its protein product is CASSFKDRAKTLPFF.

Only a few counts were recorded for this clonotype. The rearrangement uses TRBV4-2 and TRBJ2-3; D is unresolved. The V end lost 3 bases, the J end lost 6 bases, and 13 bases lay between the germline ends. The CDR3 contains 14 residues. The V gene's germline CDR1 is LGHNA and CDR2 YNFKEQ. The CDR3: CASSQGNMVDTQYF. The DNA for the CDR3 is TGTGCCAGCAGCCAGGGAAATATGGTGGATACGCAGTATTTT.

This clonotype appeared a few times. This sequence joins TRBV12-3 or TRBV12-4 and TRBJ2-3; 10 bases are a match to TRBD2. The J segment lost 0 bases and the V segment lost 5 bases, leaving 5 bases of the junction unmatched. This CDR3 is 16 amino acids long. Here the CDR3 DNA reads TGTGCCAGCAGTCCTGTGACTAGCGGGAGCACAGATACGCAGTATTTT. Translated: CASSPVTSGSTDTQYF.

This clonotype has a handful of counts. The chain carries TRBV6-1 and TRBJ2-2; D is possibly TRBD1 (6 bases). Trimming cost V 2 bases and J 4 bases, with 8 bases left between them. The germline V gene has CDR1 MNHNS and CDR2 SASEGT. The CDR3 has 14 amino acids. CDR3 amino acids: CASSERGSTGELFF. The CDR3 DNA sequence: TGTGCCAGCAGTGAAAGGGGGAGCACCGGGGAGCTGTTTTTT.

In this sample, this clonotype turned up a few times. The chain has TRBV20-1 and TRBJ2-5, with TRBD2 matching over 11 bases. Looked up from germline, CDR1 is DFQATT and CDR2 is SNEGSKA (reference sequence). The CDR3 sequence is 16 residues long. Trimming took 2 bases from V and 5 from J; bases not matched to a gene: 10. Here the CDR3 reads CSARNTRLAGLETQYF. For the CDR3, the DNA is TGCAGTGCTAGAAACACACGACTAGCGGGGTTGGAGACCCAGTACTTC.

J is TRBJ2-3 and V is TRBV6-1; 16 positions match TRBD2. Trimming cost V 6 bases and J 8 bases; bases outside gene matches: 11. CDR1 is MNHNS, CDR2 SASEGT, per germline. The CDR3 consists of 17 residues. The CDR3 reads CASSNQGLAGGKGTQYF. DNA for the CDR3: TGTGCCAGCAGCAACCAGGGACTAGCGGGGGGGAAAGGTACGCAGTATTTT.

This chain links TRBV28 with TRBJ2-7, with D possibly TRBD1 on 5 matching bases. The CDR3 consists of 12 residues. Trimming removed 7 bases at V and 0 bases at J, with 7 bases between. Germline CDR1 is MDHEN and CDR2 is SYDVKM. CDR3 protein: CASTGFSYEQYF. The CDR3 DNA reads TGTGCCAGCACAGGGTTCTCCTACGAGCAGTACTTC.

This clonotype was counted only a few times. The gene calls are TRBV4-1 and TRBJ2-7; TRBD2 aligns across 7 bases. This CDR3 is 17 amino acids long. Germline CDR1 and CDR2: MGHRA and YSYEKL. The V segment lost 1 base and the J segment 4 bases; nucleotides outside the gene matches: 13. The CDR3 DNA reads as TGCGCCAGCAGCCAAGGTGGGGTGAGAGCGGGGCTATACGAGCAGTACTTC. Translating gives CASSQGGVRAGLYEQYF.

This clonotype was observed a few times. The chain carries TRBV20-1 and TRBJ2-1, with D perhaps TRBD1 (7 bases). Germline CDR1 is DFQATT and CDR2 is SNEGSKA (reference sequence). This CDR3 is built from 18 residues. Trimming removed 3 bases from V and 1 base from J, with 22 bases in between. CDR3 sequence reads: CSARVLAGQRASYNEQFF. DNA for the CDR3: TGCAGTGCTAGGGTCCTGGCGGGACAGCGAGCGTCCTACAATGAGCAGTTCTTC.

The chain joins TRBV6-2 or TRBV6-3 to TRBJ1-2; the match to TRBD1 covers 8 bases. Germline V gene lookup returns CDR1 MNHEY and CDR2 SVGEGT. CDR3 length: 15 residues. Unmatched junction bases numbered 8, after V lost 6 bases and J lost 2 bases. Written as DNA, the CDR3 is TGTGCCAGCAGACCCCCCGGACAGGGCAACTATGGCTACACCTTC. Translating it yields CASRPPGQGNYGYTF.

This clonotype has just a few counts. The chain is built from TRBV11-2 and TRBJ2-7; 14 bases fit TRBD2. Per germline, CDR1 SGHAT and CDR2 FQNNGV. The length of the CDR3 is 19 residues. V gave up 4 bases and J gave up 3 bases; unmatched junction bases: 14. CDR3 in amino acids: CASSSDGTSGSRWGYEQYF. For the CDR3, the DNA is TGTGCCAGCAGCTCGGACGGGACTAGCGGGAGTCGGTGGGGCTACGAGCAGTACTTC.

This chain connects TRBV7-2 to TRBJ1-1; no firm D call. Germline V gene lookup returns CDR1 SGHTA and CDR2 FQGNSA. There are 14 residues in the CDR3. Trimming cost V 2 bases and J 1 base, with 8 bases left between them. CDR3 loop: CASSLSPGNTEAFF. In DNA, the CDR3 is TGTGCCAGCAGCTTAAGTCCGGGGAACACTGAAGCTTTCTTT.

V gene TRBV20-1 combines with J gene TRBJ1-1; 9 bases line up with TRBD1. Germline values: CDR1 DFQATT, CDR2 SNEGSKA (reference sequence). The V segment lost 2 bases and the J segment 4 bases; nucleotides outside the gene matches: 5. This CDR3 has 14 residues. CDR3: CSARNRGRSTEAFF. The CDR3 nucleotides are TGCAGTGCTAGAAACAGGGGGCGTAGCACTGAAGCTTTCTTT.

There are many counts of this clonotype. The V gene is TRBV7-2, the J gene TRBJ1-5; 7 bases agree with TRBD1. The CDR3 extends over 14 amino acids. Germline values: CDR1 SGHTA, CDR2 FQGNSA. The J segment lost 5 bases and the V segment lost 3 bases, leaving 4 bases of the junction unmatched. The chain's CDR3 is CASSFAQGYQPQHF. In DNA, the CDR3 is TGTGCCAGCAGCTTCGCACAGGGGTATCAGCCCCAGCATTTT.

This clonotype was observed a handful of times. V gene TRBV20-1 combines with J gene TRBJ2-7; D not certain. There are 11 residues in the CDR3. Germline V gives CDR1 DFQATT, CDR2 SNEGSKA (reference sequence). The CDR3 nucleotides are TGCAGCCTAGGACGCTCCTACGAGCAGTACTTC. It yields the protein CSLGRSYEQYF.

The chain joins TRBV5-1 to TRBJ2-3; D tentatively reads TRBD1 or TRBD2 (5 bases each). The CDR3 covers 15 residues. Germline V CDR1 and CDR2: SGHRS, YFSETQ. Trimming removed 4 bases from V and 5 bases from J, with 17 bases in between. As DNA, the CDR3 is TGCGCCAGCAGCGTCCGGGACCCACGAGGAGATACGCAGTATTTT. Translation: CASSVRDPRGDTQYF.

This clonotype has just a few counts. The rearrangement uses TRBV12-3 or TRBV12-4 and TRBJ2-1, with TRBD2 as a possible D gene (5 bases). V was shortened by 6 bases and J by 12 bases, with 12 bases between the two germline ends. The CDR3 contains 11 residues. The CDR3 loop reads CASSRGLSQFF. CDR3 nucleotides: TGTGCCAGCAGCCGCGGGTTATCGCAGTTCTTC.

This chain joins TRBV29-1 and TRBJ2-3; 9 nucleotides agree with TRBD1. Per the germline V gene, CDR1 is SQVTM and CDR2 is ANQGSEA. V trimming: 5 bases; J trimming: 6 bases; junction bases outside the gene matches: 6. The CDR3 totals 13 residues. In nucleotides, the CDR3 is TGCAGCGTTCCGGGACAGGGAGCGGATACGCAGTATTTT. This encodes CSVPGQGADTQYF.

To note about this clonotype: One end of the junction fails to match germline, which may point to a read error. The rearrangement uses TRBV12-3 or TRBV12-4 and TRBJ1-1; D gene unclear. The CDR3 extends over 15 amino acids. CDR3 bases: TGTGCCAGCAGTTTAAGTGGGTTTATGAACATTGAAGCTTTCTTT. This translates into CASSLSGFMNIEAFF.

V and J are TRBV7-9 and TRBJ2-1, with D unclear. CDR3 size: 13 residues. Germline CDR1 SEHNR, CDR2 FQNEAQ (reference sequence). With 5 bases removed from V and 9 bases from J, the gap between germline ends came to 14 bases. This CDR3 reads CASSQSQRAEQFF. The CDR3 DNA is TGTGCCAGCAGCCAAAGTCAACGAGCTGAGCAGTTCTTC.

This clonotype came up a few times. The chain uses TRBV20-1 and TRBJ2-3, with 8 bases fitting TRBD1. There are 15 residues in the CDR3. After removal of 2 bases from V and 2 bases from J, the junction contained 6 bases not matched to a gene. Germline V CDR1 and CDR2: DFQATT, SNEGSKA (reference sequence). The CDR3 bases are TGCAGTGCTAGACCCAGGGGGCGCGACACAGATACGCAGTATTTT. As protein: CSARPRGRDTDTQYF.

This clonotype has a handful of counts. This sequence joins TRBV2 and TRBJ2-4; a weak D match, TRBD2 (5 bases). V lost 1 base and J 0 bases, leaving 7 bases between the germline ends. The CDR3 length is 15 residues. The germline CDR1 and CDR2 sequences are SNHLY and FYNNEI. The CDR3 DNA sequence: TGTGCCAGCAGTGAAGAGCGGTTAGCCAAAAACATTCAGTACTTC. As protein: CASSEERLAKNIQYF.

There are many counts of this clonotype. The V gene is TRBV12-3 or TRBV12-4, the J gene TRBJ2-3; D is perhaps TRBD2 (6 bases). The CDR3 spans 12 residues. Trimming stripped 4 bases from V and 10 bases from J, with 12 bases between. This chain's CDR3 is CASSSGKRAQYF. The CDR3 coding sequence is TGTGCCAGCAGTTCCGGGAAGCGGGCGCAGTATTTT.

The chain carries TRBV2 and TRBJ2-3; TRBD1 matches 10 bases. Looked up from germline, CDR1 is SNHLY and CDR2 is FYNNEI. The junction had 11 bases not matched to a gene; V was cut back by 7 bases and J by 7 bases. The CDR3 sequence is 15 residues long. The CDR3 DNA is TGTGCCAGCAAAACCGGGACAGGGGCTCAGTATACGCAGTATTTT. Residues: CASKTGTGAQYTQYF.

The CDR3 sequence is CASASGTRSVQYF. Written as DNA, the CDR3 is TGTGCCAGCGCTTCCGGGACTAGAAGTGTGCAGTACTTC. V gene TRBV2 combines with J gene TRBJ2-7, with 8 bases identical to TRBD2. Germline lookup yields CDR1 SNHLY and CDR2 FYNNEI. Losses at the gene ends were 8 bases for V and 9 bases for J; bases not matched to a gene: 12. The CDR3 is 13 residues long.

The chain is built from TRBV11-2 and TRBJ1-2; D remains ambiguous. CDR3 length equals 13 residues. Per germline, CDR1 SGHAT and CDR2 FQNNGV. Trimming pared 4 bases from V and 6 bases from J, leaving 12 bases between. CDR3: CASSSILGDGYTF. In nucleotides, the CDR3 is TGTGCCAGCAGCTCCATCCTCGGGGATGGCTACACCTTC.